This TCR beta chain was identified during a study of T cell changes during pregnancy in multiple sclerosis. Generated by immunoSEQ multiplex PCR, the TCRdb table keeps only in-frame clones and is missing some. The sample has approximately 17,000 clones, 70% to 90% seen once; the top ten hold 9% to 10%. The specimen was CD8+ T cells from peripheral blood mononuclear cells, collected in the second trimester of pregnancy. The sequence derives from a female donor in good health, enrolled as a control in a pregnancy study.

CDR3 nucleotide sequence: TGTGCCAGCAGCGAGGGAGGAGGGTACTATGGCTACACCTTC. It specifies CASSEGGGYYGYTF. The chain recombines TRBV9 with TRBJ1-2, with D uncertain. CDR3 length: 14 amino acids. The germline CDR1 and CDR2 sequences are SGDLS and YYNGEE. V lost 3 bases, J lost 3 bases, and 12 bases lay in between. Full variable domain (missing parts from reference TRBV9 and TRBJ1-2): DSGVTQTPKHLITATGQRVTLRCSPRSGDLSVYWYQQSLDQGLQFLIQYYNGEERAKGNILERFSAQQFPDLHSELNLSSLELGDSALYFCASSEGGGYYGYTFGSGTRLTVV.